One and the same sample provided the 20 T cell receptor beta chains below, sequenced in a study of CXCR3-negative and CXCR3-positive naive CD8 T cells. Libraries of TRB cDNA were made by 5' RACE and carried UMIs. TCRdb processed the 5' RACE reads again and assigns one entry to each CDR3 protein, with no DNA. Its table records about 62,000 distinct CDR3 sequences. The specimen sequenced was naive CXCR3- CD8+ T cells from blood. Subset given: CD45RO-CCR7+CD27+CD95- naive CD8+ T cells lacking CXCR3 (TNR3-). The receptors stem from a human donor in good health. Some clones in this sample may be carry-over from other donors' samples.

The rearrangement links TRBV11-2 to TRBJ1-2; TCRdb gives TRBD1 as the D gene, but with no DNA this cannot be confirmed. The CDR3 is 19 amino acids. Germline V CDR1 and CDR2: SGHAT, FQNNGV. This chain's CDR3 is CASSLVGQGAREGNYGYTF.

The chain links TRBV6-6 to TRBJ2-1; there is no DNA to check the TCRdb D call of TRBD2. The CDR3 is 20 residues long. Per germline, CDR1 MNHNY and CDR2 SVGAGI (reference sequence). This chain's CDR3 is CASTTAAFPIAGGAYNEQFF.

The chain combines TRBV2 with TRBJ2-7; TCRdb's D gene call, TRBD1, goes unchecked for lack of DNA. Germline V gene sequence: CDR1 SNHLY, CDR2 FYNNEI. The CDR3 consists of 17 residues. CDR3 region: CASRNLKRGLNSYEQYF.

This chain connects TRBV30 to TRBJ2-3; TCRdb gives TRBD2 as the D gene, but with no DNA this cannot be confirmed. The germline gives CDR1 GTSNPN, CDR2 SVGIG (reference sequence). The CDR3 is 16 residues long. The CDR3 protein is CAWSPPAGRHTDTQYF.

V is TRBV14 and J is TRBJ1-6; TCRdb returns TRBD1, unconfirmable since there is no DNA. CDR3 length: 15 amino acids. Germline values: CDR1 SGHDN, CDR2 FVKESK. CDR3 sequence reads: CASSLLTPRGSPLHF.

The chain has TRBV7-9 and TRBJ2-1; TCRdb gives TRBD1 as the D gene, but with no DNA this cannot be confirmed. The germline V gene encodes CDR1 SEHNR and CDR2 FQNEAQ (reference sequence). The CDR3 length is 14 residues. CDR3 protein: CASSPLQGYNEQFF.

The genes are TRBV27 and TRBJ2-3; TCRdb returns TRBD1, unconfirmable since there is no DNA. The CDR3 totals 15 residues. CDR1 MNHEY and CDR2 SMNVEV come from the germline V gene (reference sequence). The CDR3 region is CASSARDRVADTQYF.

The chain links TRBV7-2 to TRBJ2-2; the D gene TCRdb calls, TRBD1, cannot be checked with no DNA. Germline V gene lookup returns CDR1 SGHTA and CDR2 FQGNSA. The CDR3 extends over 16 amino acids. The chain's CDR3 is CASSLVGQGRTGELFF.

The rearrangement uses TRBV29-1 and TRBJ2-7; TCRdb returns TRBD1, unconfirmable since there is no DNA. The CDR3 totals 12 residues. Germline lookup yields CDR1 SQVTM and CDR2 ANQGSEA. CDR3 loop: CSVRDRPYEQYF.

This rearrangement joins TRBV12-5 to TRBJ1-2; checking the TCRdb D call of TRBD1 is not possible without DNA. CDR3 size: 12 residues. Germline V gene data show CDR1 as LGHNT and CDR2 as FRNRAP. CDR3 amino acids: CASGLQGESYTF.

The genes are TRBV4-3 and TRBJ1-2; as DNA is missing, the TRBD1 call by TCRdb cannot be tested. The CDR3 has 15 residues. The germline gives CDR1 LGHNA, CDR2 YSLEER. The CDR3 loop is CASSQGPGGADGYTF.

The CDR3 sequence is CASSSGLASYNEQFF. This sequence joins TRBV5-1 and TRBJ2-1; the TCRdb call, TRBD2, lacks DNA for checking. The germline gives CDR1 SGHRS, CDR2 YFSETQ. This CDR3 contains 15 residues.

This chain links TRBV7-9 with TRBJ2-6; TCRdb indicates TRBD1, and absent DNA this call remains unverified. Germline loops: CDR1 SEHNR, CDR2 FQNEAQ (reference sequence). There are 17 residues in the CDR3. The CDR3 sequence: CASSLTTGGKGANVLTF.

This chain's CDR3 is CATLAGGPPEQFF. This chain links TRBV7-3 with TRBJ2-1; TCRdb indicates TRBD2, and absent DNA this call remains unverified. Germline V CDR1 and CDR2: SGHTA, FQGTGA. This CDR3 has 13 amino acids.

The genes are TRBV7-9 and TRBJ1-1. The CDR3 covers 12 residues. Germline CDR1 reads SEHNR; CDR2 reads FQNEAQ (reference sequence). CDR3 residues: CASSYGNTEAFF.

CDR3 residues: CSVAPPGQTSYEQYF. This chain uses TRBV29-1 with TRBJ2-7; no DNA is available, so the TRBD1 call from TCRdb remains unchecked. The germline V gene has CDR1 SQVTM and CDR2 ANQGSEA. The CDR3 runs to 15 residues.

The V and J genes are TRBV6-5 and TRBJ2-3; TCRdb gives TRBD2 as the D gene, but with no DNA this cannot be confirmed. The CDR3 has 16 amino acids. Germline CDR1 reads MNHEY; CDR2 reads SVGAGI. The CDR3 spells CASSYSAALRTDTQYF.

This sequence joins TRBV20-1 and TRBJ2-7; no DNA is available, so the TRBD1 call from TCRdb remains unchecked. The CDR3 has 15 amino acids. The V gene's germline CDR1 is DFQATT and CDR2 SNEGSKA (reference sequence). The CDR3 spells CSARDGRGSSYEQYF.

The chain links TRBV12-3 or TRBV12-4 to TRBJ1-3. The CDR3 covers 12 residues. The chain's CDR3 is CASREIGNTIYF.

The chain links TRBV7-6 to TRBJ2-3; lacking DNA, the TRBD1 call made by TCRdb goes unchecked. Germline V gives CDR1 SGHVS, CDR2 FNYEAQ. CDR3 length: 15 amino acids. The CDR3 region is CASSHSGGATDTQYF.